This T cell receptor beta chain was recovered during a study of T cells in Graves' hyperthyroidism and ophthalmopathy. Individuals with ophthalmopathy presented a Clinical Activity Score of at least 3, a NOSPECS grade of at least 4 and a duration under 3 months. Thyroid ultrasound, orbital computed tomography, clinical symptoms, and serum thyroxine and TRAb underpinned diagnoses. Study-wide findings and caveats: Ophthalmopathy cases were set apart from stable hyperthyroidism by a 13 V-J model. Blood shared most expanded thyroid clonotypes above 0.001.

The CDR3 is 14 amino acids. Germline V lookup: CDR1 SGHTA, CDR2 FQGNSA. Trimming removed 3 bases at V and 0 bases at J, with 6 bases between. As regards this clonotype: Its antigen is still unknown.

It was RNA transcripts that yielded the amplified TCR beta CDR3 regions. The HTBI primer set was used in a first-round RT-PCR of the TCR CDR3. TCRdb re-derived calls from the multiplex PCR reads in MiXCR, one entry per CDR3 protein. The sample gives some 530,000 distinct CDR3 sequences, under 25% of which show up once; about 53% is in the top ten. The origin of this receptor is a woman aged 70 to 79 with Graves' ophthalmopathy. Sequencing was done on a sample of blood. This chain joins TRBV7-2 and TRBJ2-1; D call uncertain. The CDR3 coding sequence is TGTGCCAGCAGCTTTATGAGCTCCTACAATGAGCAGTTCTTC. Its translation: CASSFMSSYNEQFF. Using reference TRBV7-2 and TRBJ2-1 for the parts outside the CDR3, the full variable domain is GAGVSQSPSNKVTEKGKDVELRCDPISGHTALYWYRQSLGQGLEFLIYFQGNSAPDKSGLPSDRFSAERTGGSVSTLTIQRTQQEDSAVYLCASSFMSSYNEQFFGPGTRLTVL.